This T cell receptor (beta chain) is from a study of cytomegalovirus exposure and HLA in healthy donors. The overall study: A later analysis reported the 130 or so validation repertoires used the same platform as the approximately 670 first-cohort repertoires.

Clones were sequenced by immunoSEQ multiplex PCR, and TCRdb holds only the in-frame ones, with some missing. The data contain over 200,000 clones, over 75% of them singletons. The CDR3 is 15 amino acids. V dropped 0 bases and J dropped 6 bases, with 12 bases sitting between them. Germline V gives CDR1 SGHRS, CDR2 YFSETQ. Points on this clone: The antigen remains undetermined.

The donors were part of the roughly 120-subject validation cohort, which stood apart from the 666-subject first cohort. Findings and limits, study-wide: Rarity characterized most TCR sequences, yet some public TCRs appeared in many donors.

Input material: PBMCs. This receptor was obtained from a young woman in good health and CMV-seropositive. The rearrangement joins TRBV5-1 to TRBJ1-4; TRBD1 might be the D (5 bases). CDR3 nucleotides: TGCGCCAGCAGCTTGGAAGGCAGGGTACATGAAAAACTGTTTTTT. This codes for CASSLEGRVHEKLFF.